Presented here are 30 T cell receptor beta chains from one specimen sequenced in a study of molecular identifiers for immune sequencing clone quantification. One entry per CDR3 protein results from TCRdb running MiXCR on the PCR reads. The sample carries 90,000 to 120,000 distinct CDR3 sequences, about 35% recorded once. The sample consisted of naive CD8+ T cells from blood, with Jurkat cell RNA spiked in. The sample's subset: FACS-sorted CD8+CD4-CCR7+CD45RA+ naive T cells. The receptors here all came from a human donor in good health. Some libraries in this study had Jurkat cell RNA spiked in.

This clonotype came up a few times. The chain employs TRBV6-2 or TRBV6-3 and TRBJ2-7; D ambiguous. Trimming cost V 6 bases and J 3 bases, with 9 bases left between them. The germline V gene has CDR1 MNHEY and CDR2 SVGEGT. The CDR3 length is 12 residues. CDR3 coding DNA: TGTGCCAGCAGCCCCATCAGCTACGAGCAGTACTTC. This gives the protein CASSPISYEQYF.

The chain employs TRBV9 and TRBJ2-7; the D gene is possibly TRBD2 (5 bases). The CDR3 spans 15 residues. V was clipped by 4 bases and J by 6 bases, with 20 bases between them. Germline CDR1 reads SGDLS; CDR2 reads YYNGEE. The DNA for the CDR3 is TGTGCCAGCAGCACCAGTGGGAGTGCTGACGCCGAGCAGTACTTC. Its translation is CASSTSGSADAEQYF.

This clonotype has a handful of counts. CDR3 sequence (DNA): TGCAGCGTCGGACAGGGATCGGGCGGGGAGCTGTTTTTT. This translates into CSVGQGSGGELFF. The chain uses TRBV29-1 and TRBJ2-2; TRBD1 agrees at 8 bases. Germline V gene lookup returns CDR1 SQVTM and CDR2 ANQGSEA. V shed 6 bases, J shed 7 bases, and the junction held 7 bases outside the gene matches. The CDR3 loop spans 13 amino acids.

The chain combines TRBV20-1 with TRBJ2-7; D may be TRBD2 (5 bases). This CDR3 has 13 amino acids. V was pared by 3 bases and J by 2 bases, with 11 bases between. CDR1 and CDR2 (germline): DFQATT, SNEGSKA (reference sequence). This CDR3 is CSASVGLPYEQYF. CDR3 DNA sequence: TGCAGTGCTAGTGTAGGACTCCCCTACGAGCAGTACTTC.

This clonotype was seen a handful of times. The junction differs from germline at one of its ends, possibly a read error. In DNA form, the CDR3 reads TGTGTCAGCAGCGACGGACTAAGCCGCGAGCAGTACTTC. Residues: CVSSDGLSREQYF. The V gene is TRBV7-9, the J gene TRBJ2-7; D is possibly TRBD2 (6 bases). The CDR3 is 13 residues long. In germline, CDR1 is SEHNR, CDR2 FQNEAQ (reference sequence).

This clonotype was detected many times. The chain uses TRBV2 and TRBJ2-7; D assignment may be TRBD1 or TRBD2 (6 bases each). The CDR3 runs 13 residues. Germline lookup yields CDR1 SNHLY and CDR2 FYNNEI. The V gene lost 3 bases and the J gene lost 2 bases, with 8 bases spanning the gap. The CDR3 bases are TGTGCCAGCAGTGACGGGGGCGCCTACGAGCAGTACTTC. It yields the protein CASSDGGAYEQYF.

This clonotype was counted many times. The rearrangement joins TRBV4-1 to TRBJ2-7; TRBD1 aligns across 7 bases. The germline gives CDR1 MGHRA, CDR2 YSYEKL. V was pared by 4 bases and J by 7 bases, with 4 bases of the junction left unmatched. The CDR3 is 12 residues long. CDR3 nucleotides: TGCGCCAGCAGCCCAGGGGGAGTGGAGCAGTACTTC. It encodes CASSPGGVEQYF.

The V and J genes are TRBV11-2 and TRBJ1-3; tentatively, D is TRBD1 (5 bases). The germline gives CDR1 SGHAT, CDR2 FQNNGV. Trimming pared 0 bases from V and 11 bases from J, leaving 11 bases between. The CDR3 consists of 13 residues. CDR3 bases: TGTGCCAGCAGCTTAGATTATGCGGGGGCCATATATTTT. Protein: CASSLDYAGAIYF.

This clonotype was detected many times. This chain links TRBV7-2 with TRBJ2-1, with 8 bases fitting TRBD2. Germline-derived CDR1 and CDR2 are SGHTA and FQGNSA. The ends lost 10 bases at V and 8 bases at J; junction bases unmatched: 4. The CDR3 consists of 11 residues. CDR3 sequence reads: CAIEAGDEQFF. CDR3 coding DNA: TGTGCCATCGAAGCGGGAGATGAGCAGTTCTTC. The full variable domain, its missing parts supplied by reference TRBV7-2 and TRBJ2-1, is GAGVSQSPSNKVTEKGKDVELRCDPISGHTALYWYRQSLGQGLEFLIYFQGNSAPDKSGLPSDRFSAERTGGSVSTLTIQRTQQEDSAVYLCAIEAGDEQFFGPGTRLTVL.

Turning to this clonotype: Being one base from a much bigger clone, this may be a read error. This sequence joins TRBV2 and TRBJ1-5, with D unresolved. The CDR3 runs 13 residues. CDR1 and CDR2 (germline): SNHLY, FYNNEI. This CDR3 reads CATVLSSNQPRHF. For the CDR3, the DNA is TGTGCCACCGTCCTCAGTAGCAATCAGCCCCGGCATTTT.

Remarks on this clonotype: With a much larger clone just one base away, this may be a read error. The J gene is TRBJ2-5, the V gene TRBV28; the D gene is possibly TRBD2 (7 bases). Trimming took 2 bases from V and 1 from J, leaving 11 bases between them. Germline CDR1 is MDHEN and CDR2 is SYDVKM. The CDR3 totals 15 residues. CDR3 amino acids: CASSLKGGIQETQYF. CDR3 nucleotide sequence: TGTGCCAGCAGTTTAAAGGGGGGGATCCAAGAGACCCAGTACTTC.

Many counts were recorded for this clonotype. CDR3 nucleotides: TGTGCCAGCAGTTACATGGACCCAGGGGTGAACACTGAAGCTTTCTTT. This encodes CASSYMDPGVNTEAFF. This chain connects TRBV6-5 to TRBJ1-1; weak D call: TRBD1 (6 bases). V was pared by 2 bases and J by 0 bases, with 13 bases between. The germline CDR1 and CDR2 sequences are MNHEY and SVGAGI. The CDR3 consists of 16 residues.

This clonotype was seen only a few times. The junction departs from germline at one end; a sequencing error may be responsible. In nucleotides, the CDR3 is TGTGCCAGCAGCTTGGACTCAGGGATCTACGAGCAGTACTTC. Its protein is CASSLDSGIYEQYF. The rearrangement joins TRBV5-3 to TRBJ2-7, with D possibly being TRBD1 or TRBD2 (5 bases each). Being an ORF, TRBV5-3 has a function that is uncertain. This CDR3 spans 14 amino acids.

This rearrangement joins TRBV6-5 to TRBJ2-3, with D perhaps given as TRBD1 or TRBD2 (6 bases each). The CDR3 contains 14 residues. The germline V gene has CDR1 MNHEY and CDR2 SVGAGI. Trimming shortened V by 2 bases and J by 5 bases, and 11 bases separated the two germline ends. CDR3 DNA: TGTGCCAGCAGTTACGGGGGGCGAGGAGATACGCAGTATTTT. Translated: CASSYGGRGDTQYF.

The V gene is TRBV6-2 or TRBV6-3, the J gene TRBJ2-7, with a tentative D call TRBD1 (6 bases). The CDR3 consists of 14 residues. V lost 5 bases to trimming and J lost 2 bases, with 13 bases between them. The germline gives CDR1 MNHEY, CDR2 SVGEGT. CDR3 bases: TGTGCCAGCAGTCCAAGGGGGAAAACCTACGAGCAGTACTTC. The encoded protein is CASSPRGKTYEQYF.

At least ten counts were recorded for this clonotype. CDR3 sequence (DNA): TGTGCCAGCAGTTTAGGAACCGGGGAGCTGTTTTTT. This encodes CASSLGTGELFF. The chain is built from TRBV12-3 or TRBV12-4 and TRBJ2-2; D is unresolved. With 1 base removed from V and 5 bases from J, the gap between germline ends came to 2 bases. The length of the CDR3 is 12 residues.

This clonotype was counted between two and nine times. CDR3 loop: CASSSDYAGARELFF. As DNA, the CDR3 is TGTGCCAGCAGTTCGGACTATGCGGGAGCCCGGGAGCTGTTTTTT. The chain joins TRBV28 to TRBJ2-2; 7 bases are a match to TRBD2. Unmatched junction bases numbered 11, after V lost 4 bases and J lost 9 bases. This CDR3 has 15 amino acids. The germline V gene has CDR1 MDHEN and CDR2 SYDVKM.

This clonotype was seen at least ten times. The V call is TRBV7-9, the J call TRBJ1-5, with unresolved D. The germline gives CDR1 SEHNR, CDR2 FQNEAQ (reference sequence). The CDR3 runs 13 residues. The germline V and J ends were trimmed by 1 base and 6 bases, with 7 bases remaining between them. CDR3 sequence: CASSLDSGQPQHF. For the CDR3, the DNA is TGTGCCAGCAGCTTAGATTCCGGTCAGCCCCAGCATTTT.

V is TRBV20-1 and J is TRBJ2-1; 8 positions match TRBD2. The CDR3 loop spans 14 amino acids. The V gene's germline CDR1 is DFQATT and CDR2 SNEGSKA (reference sequence). V was clipped by 4 bases and J by 10 bases; unmatched bases: 12. The CDR3 region has the DNA TGCAGTGCTATCCCCCCGGGAGGGCCTTGGGAGCAGTTCTTC. It specifies CSAIPPGGPWEQFF.

This clonotype occurred a few times. The chain employs TRBV4-2 and TRBJ2-1, with 12 bases identical to TRBD2. CDR1 and CDR2 (germline): LGHNA, YNFKEQ. The CDR3 consists of 18 residues. Trimming took 0 bases from V and 6 from J; bases not matched to a gene: 9. CDR3 in amino acids: CASSQDMLAGGPGNEQFF. In DNA, the CDR3 is TGTGCCAGCAGCCAAGATATGCTAGCGGGAGGGCCGGGCAATGAGCAGTTCTTC.

The gene calls are TRBV11-2 and TRBJ2-1, with D unclear. Trimming shortened V by 1 base and J by 0 bases, and 13 bases separated the two germline ends. This CDR3 contains 17 residues. Germline V CDR1 and CDR2: SGHAT, FQNNGV. This CDR3 reads CASSLGLSRSSYNEQFF. In nucleotides, the CDR3 is TGTGCCAGCAGCTTAGGTCTTAGCAGGAGCTCCTACAATGAGCAGTTCTTC. The complete variable domain, with remaining parts taken from reference TRBV11-2 and TRBJ2-1, reads EAGVAQSPRYKIIEKRQSVAFWCNPISGHATLYWYQQILGQGPKLLIQFQNNGVVDDSQLPKDRFSAERLKGVDSTLKIQPAKLEDSAVYLCASSLGLSRSSYNEQFFGPGTRLTVL.

This chain joins TRBV12-3 or TRBV12-4 and TRBJ2-7; D ambiguous. Deletions cut 6 bases from V and 7 bases from J, with 10 bases between. This CDR3 comprises 11 residues. The CDR3 sequence: CASSLGREQYF. CDR3 nucleotides: TGTGCCAGCAGCCTAGGGCGGGAGCAGTACTTC.

Concerning this clonotype itself: A read error is possible here, since a much larger clone lies one base away. Without the conserved terminal phenylalanine or tryptophan, this CDR3 likely stems from a read error. The chain has TRBV4-3 and TRBJ1-4, with D possibly TRBD1 on 6 matching bases. The germline V gene has CDR1 LGHNA and CDR2 YSLEER. The CDR3 covers 14 residues. Trimming pared 2 bases from V and 12 bases from J, leaving 16 bases between. The CDR3 DNA sequence: TGCGCCAGCAGCCAACAGAGATTTGGGGGGCAACTGTTTATT. Amino acid sequence: CASSQQRFGGQLFI.

This clonotype is a singleton in its sample. The V and J genes are TRBV11-2 and TRBJ2-6; D might be TRBD2 (5 bases). Germline-derived CDR1 and CDR2 are SGHAT and FQNNGV. V lost 3 bases, J lost 1 base, and 7 bases lay in between. The CDR3 is made up of 15 amino acids. The CDR3 loop is CASSLRESGANVLTF. For the CDR3, the DNA is TGTGCCAGCAGCTTGAGGGAGTCTGGGGCCAACGTCCTGACTTTC.

About this clonotype itself: It may be a read error: a sequence one base away is much more abundant. The rearrangement uses TRBV7-6 and TRBJ2-3; tentative D call: TRBD1 (5 bases). The length of the CDR3 is 15 residues. Germline lookup yields CDR1 SGHVS and CDR2 FNYEAQ. V was shortened by 4 bases and J by 3 bases, with 14 bases between the two germline ends. This CDR3 reads CASSSVNRWTDTQYF. The CDR3, as DNA: TGTGCCAGCAGCTCGGTCAACAGGTGGACAGATACGCAGTATTTT.

A remark on this clonotype: One junction end disagrees with the germline gene, perhaps due to a read error. The gene calls are TRBV28 and TRBJ2-3, with 7 bases lining up with TRBD2. The CDR3 spans 15 residues. Per the germline V gene, CDR1 is MDHEN and CDR2 is SYDVKM. The CDR3 DNA is TGTGCCAGCAGTTTGGCTGCGGGAGCCACAGATACGCAGATTTTT. Translation gives CASSLAAGATDTQIF.

A remark on this clonotype: Given a much more abundant clone one base away, this may be a read error. CDR3 DNA: TGCAGTGCTGGCACCGGGACACTCCAAGAGACCCAGTCCTTC. Encoded protein: CSAGTGTLQETQSF. V gene TRBV20-1 combines with J gene TRBJ2-5, with D perhaps TRBD1 (6 bases). This CDR3 has 14 residues. CDR1 and CDR2 from the germline V gene are DFQATT and SNEGSKA (reference sequence).

The table lists this clonotype with many counts. The chain recombines TRBV21-1 with TRBJ1-1. TRBV21-1 is recorded as a pseudogene. CDR3 length: 15 residues. As DNA, the CDR3 is TGTGCCAGCAGCAGAGTCGAGAGACTGAGCACTGAAGCTTTCTTT. It is translated as CASSRVERLSTEAFF.

The rearrangement links TRBV24-1 to TRBJ2-7; no firm D call. The CDR3 contains 13 residues. Trimming removed 9 bases at V and 5 bases at J, with 16 bases between. Germline lookup yields CDR1 KGHDR and CDR2 SFDVKD. The CDR3 loop is CATGPPQEHEQYF. CDR3 DNA: TGTGCCACCGGACCCCCCCAGGAACACGAGCAGTACTTC.

The rearrangement links TRBV9 to TRBJ2-2; TRBD2 matches 13 bases. The CDR3 length is 17 residues. V was clipped by 3 bases and J by 4 bases; unmatched bases: 6. CDR1 SGDLS and CDR2 YYNGEE come from the germline V gene. The DNA of the CDR3 is TGTGCCAGCAGCGACGGGACTAGCGGGATTTCCACCGGGGAGCTGTTTTTT. Translation gives CASSDGTSGISTGELFF.